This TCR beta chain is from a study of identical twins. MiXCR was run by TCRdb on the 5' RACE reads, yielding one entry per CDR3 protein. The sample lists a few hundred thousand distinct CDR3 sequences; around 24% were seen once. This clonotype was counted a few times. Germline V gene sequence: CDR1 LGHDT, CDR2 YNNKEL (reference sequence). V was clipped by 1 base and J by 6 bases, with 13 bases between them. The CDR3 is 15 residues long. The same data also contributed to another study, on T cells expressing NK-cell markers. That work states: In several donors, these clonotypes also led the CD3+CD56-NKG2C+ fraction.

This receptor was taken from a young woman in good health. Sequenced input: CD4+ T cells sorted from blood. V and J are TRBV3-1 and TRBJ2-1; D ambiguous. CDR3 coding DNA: TGTGCCAGCAGCCAAGTTGGCAGGATCTCCAATGAGCAGTTCTTC. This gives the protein CASSQVGRISNEQFF.